A single sample is the source of the 9 T cell receptor beta chains below, sequenced in a study of shared clonotypes between healthy human individuals. Some clones are missing from TCRdb's copy, which holds only in-frame ones; the method was immunoSEQ multiplex PCR. The sample contains about 1,500,000 clones, 96% of which appear only once. Material for sequencing was naive CD4+ T cells sorted from blood. Subset specified: CD45RA+ positively selected. All receptors come from a man aged 25-45 years in good health.

Regarding this clone: This same CDR3 is encoded by further DNA sequences in the sample. The chain combines TRBV30 with TRBJ2-5; maybe TRBD1 (6 bases). Germline V gene data show CDR1 as GTSNPN and CDR2 as SVGIG (reference sequence). The CDR3 is 13 residues long. V dropped 2 bases and J dropped 5 bases, with 12 bases sitting between them. CDR3 protein: CAWSLGGRETQYF. CDR3 bases: TGTGCCTGGAGTTTAGGGGGTCGCGAGACCCAGTACTTC.

This rearrangement joins TRBV10-2 to TRBJ2-2; possibly TRBD1 for D (5 bases). Germline assignment: CDR1 WSHSY and CDR2 SAAADI. V was trimmed by 10 bases and J by 1 base, leaving 10 bases between them. The CDR3 is 13 amino acids. CDR3 sequence (DNA): TGCGCCACCTCCGACAGGAACACCGGGGAGCTGTTTTTT. Its protein product is CATSDRNTGELFF.

The V call is TRBV18, the J call TRBJ2-2, with 9 bases lining up with TRBD2. V shed 3 bases, J shed 2 bases, and the junction held 7 bases outside the gene matches. CDR3 length: 17 amino acids. From germline, CDR1 is KGHSH and CDR2 LQKENI. The CDR3 nucleotides are TGTGCCAGCTCACCCCGGCCTAGCGGGATAAACACCGGGGAGCTGTTTTTT. Protein product: CASSPRPSGINTGELFF.

The chain links TRBV15 to TRBJ1-5; no reliable D call. Germline V gene sequence: CDR1 LNHNV, CDR2 YYDKDF (reference sequence). V lost 0 bases, J lost 12 bases, and 9 bases lay in between. The CDR3 has 12 residues. Here the CDR3 DNA reads TGTGCCACCAGCAGAGATTCAACCGACCAGCATTTT. It specifies CATSRDSTDQHF.

CDR3 region: CASSLDRFNEQFF. The CDR3 DNA reads TGTGCCAGCAGCTTAGATAGGTTCAATGAGCAGTTCTTC. The gene calls are TRBV7-8 and TRBJ2-1; D unresolved. The CDR3 consists of 13 residues. V was clipped by 1 base and J by 6 bases, with 7 bases between them. The germline V gene has CDR1 SGHVS and CDR2 FQNEAQ.

The rearrangement joins TRBV6-6 to TRBJ2-1; the D gene is possibly TRBD2 (6 bases). This CDR3 is 15 amino acids long. The ends were cut back, 0 bases at V and 2 bases at J, with 8 bases in the middle. Germline values: CDR1 MNHNY, CDR2 SVGAGI (reference sequence). The CDR3 sequence is CASSYSASAYNEQFF. The DNA for the CDR3 is TGTGCCAGCAGTTACTCGGCTAGCGCCTACAATGAGCAGTTCTTC.

The chain uses TRBV5-4 and TRBJ2-7; the D gene could be TRBD1 or TRBD2 (5 bases each). Trimming cost V 3 bases and J 3 bases, with 10 bases left between them. Germline V gives CDR1 SGHNT, CDR2 YYREEE (reference sequence). There are 13 residues in the CDR3. Here the CDR3 DNA reads TGTGCCAGCAGCTCCCGGGACGACTACGAGCAGTACTTC. The encoded protein is CASSSRDDYEQYF.

V and J are TRBV19 and TRBJ1-5; TRBD1 is a possible D gene (6 bases). This CDR3 region has 20 residues. From germline, CDR1 is LNHDA and CDR2 SQIVND (reference sequence). V was trimmed by 2 bases and J by 1 base, leaving 24 bases between them. In DNA, the CDR3 is TGTGCCAGTAGTATACGTCACAGGGCCGGTTTTGGTGAAAGCAATCAGCCCCAGCATTTT. Protein sequence: CASSIRHRAGFGESNQPQHF. The full variable domain, its missing parts supplied by reference TRBV19 and TRBJ1-5, is DGGITQSPKYLFRKEGQNVTLSCEQNLNHDAMYWYRQDPGQGLRLIYYSQIVNDFQKGDIAEGYSVSREKKESFPLTVTSAQKNPTAFYLCASSIRHRAGFGESNQPQHFGDGTRLSIL.

The rearrangement links TRBV28 to TRBJ1-5; D is ambiguous. The V and J ends lost 3 bases and 7 bases respectively, with 13 bases between them. The CDR3 sequence is 14 residues long. The germline V gene encodes CDR1 MDHEN and CDR2 SYDVKM. CDR3 amino acids: CASSFRPVGQPQHF. CDR3 DNA: TGTGCCAGCAGTTTCCGGCCGGTTGGCCAGCCCCAGCATTTT.